This passage covers 5 T cell receptor beta chains from one sample sequenced in a study of T cell changes during pregnancy in multiple sclerosis. The assay was immunoSEQ multiplex PCR, and TCRdb's table has in-frame clones only and misses some. The data contain roughly 34,000 clones, roughly 90% of them singletons. The sequences come from peripheral blood, collected in the second trimester of pregnancy. The source is a female donor in good health, enrolled as a control in a pregnancy study.

The chain joins TRBV5-6 to TRBJ2-1; 12 positions match TRBD2. Germline assignment: CDR1 SGHDT and CDR2 YYEEEE. The CDR3 runs 18 residues. J gave up 9 bases and V 4 bases, and 17 bases lay outside the gene matches. As DNA, the CDR3 is TGTGCCAGCAGCAGCCCAGGGGGGCTAGCGGGAGGGCTCGGTGAGCAGTTCTTC. It yields the protein CASSSPGGLAGGLGEQFF.

This chain uses TRBV30 with TRBJ2-7; 7 positions agree with TRBD1. V shed 2 bases, J shed 0 bases, and the junction held 7 bases outside the gene matches. The germline gives CDR1 GTSNPN, CDR2 SVGIG (reference sequence). The CDR3 length is 15 residues. The CDR3 coding sequence is TGTGCCTGGAGTCCGGACAGGAACCCCTCCTACGAGCAGTACTTC. It encodes CAWSPDRNPSYEQYF.

V and J are TRBV9 and TRBJ2-3, with D perhaps matching TRBD2 (6 bases). The germline V gene encodes CDR1 SGDLS and CDR2 YYNGEE. V lost 4 bases, J lost 4 bases, and 10 bases lay in between. This CDR3 contains 13 residues. The CDR3 coding sequence is TGTGCCAGCAGCCCCGGGAGTCCAGATACGCAGTATTTT. Translation gives CASSPGSPDTQYF.

This clone has only one observation. The chain carries TRBV7-9 and TRBJ1-5, with 7 bases identical to TRBD1. Trimming removed 0 bases from V and 5 bases from J; junction bases left unmatched: 4. From germline, CDR1 is SEHNR and CDR2 FQNEAQ (reference sequence). This CDR3 contains 15 residues. CDR3 nucleotide sequence: TGTGCCAGCAGCTTAGCAGGGGGCTACGATCAGCCCCAGCATTTT. It encodes CASSLAGGYDQPQHF.

The chain is built from TRBV5-1 and TRBJ1-5, with TRBD1 matching over 7 bases. The trim removed 4 bases at V and 6 bases at J, leaving 7 bases unmatched. The germline CDR1 and CDR2 sequences are SGHRS and YFSETQ. The CDR3 covers 14 residues. CDR3 coding DNA: TGCGCCAGCAGCCTAAGACAGGGTGGTCAGCCCCAGCATTTT. Translated: CASSLRQGGQPQHF.